This T cell receptor beta chain was recorded in a study of T cell responses to AZD1222 COVID-19 vaccine. Study-wide context: Analyses pooled second doses at about 4 or about 12 weeks.

Note on this clone: Its antigen is currently unknown.

The study's findings and limits: A reported finding is that nearly half of spike-specific TCRs target unmutated variant regions. Baseline serology detected seropositivity in only a handful of AZD1222 recipients. Clonal diversity was possibly underestimated, and the donors were mostly white British, with more females.

The V gene lost 6 bases and the J gene lost 3 bases, with 14 bases spanning the gap. The CDR3 loop spans 15 amino acids. From germline, CDR1 is SEHNR and CDR2 FQNEAQ (reference sequence). Sequencing used immunoSEQ multiplex PCR; TCRdb keeps in-frame clones, though not all of them. Of 90,000 to 120,000 clones listed, 89% are singletons. The V gene is TRBV7-9, the J gene TRBJ1-4, with D tentatively TRBD1 (6 bases). This receptor was identified in an adult in good health. The sequences come from peripheral blood, collected on day 0 of AZD1222 vaccination. CDR3 DNA: TGTGCCAGCAGGGAACAGGGTAATGCTAATGAAAAACTGTTTTTT. Its translation is CASREQGNANEKLFF. The whole variable domain, filled in from reference TRBV7-9 and TRBJ1-4, reads DTGVSQNPRHKITKRGQNVTFRCDPISEHNRLYWYRQTLGQGPEFLTYFQNEAQLEKSRLLSDRFSAERPKGSFSTLEIQRTEQGDSAMYLCASREQGNANEKLFFGSGTQLSVL.